These 21 T cell receptor beta chains were sequenced from one sample in a study of blood T cell repertoires in COVID-19. Data came from immunoSEQ multiplex PCR; TCRdb stores just in-frame clones and leaves some out. The table lists roughly 220,000 clones, about 78% of them singletons, with roughly 6% in the top ten. Sequencing was done on a sample of peripheral blood. The receptors shown here come from a woman aged 70-85 years with acute or convalescent COVID-19.

The V and J genes are TRBV2 and TRBJ1-2; 8 bases line up with TRBD1. Germline CDR1 is SNHLY and CDR2 is FYNNEI. V lost 7 bases and J lost 2; bases outside the gene matches: 9. The CDR3 contains 15 residues. CDR3 region: CASNPDRALNYGYTF. CDR3 DNA sequence: TGTGCCAGCAACCCGGACAGGGCGCTAAACTATGGCTACACCTTC.

The chain employs TRBV20-1 and TRBJ2-1; D remains ambiguous. Germline values: CDR1 DFQATT, CDR2 SNEGSKA (reference sequence). The CDR3 loop spans 11 amino acids. V gave up 2 bases and J gave up 10 bases, with 9 bases separating them. The CDR3 is CSARTLTEQFF. The DNA for the CDR3 is TGCAGTGCTAGAACCCTCACAGAGCAGTTCTTC.

In its sample, this clone was seen a few times. The chain joins TRBV19 to TRBJ2-3, with TRBD1 matching over 8 bases. The CDR3 covers 14 residues. V trimming: 5 bases; J trimming: 6 bases; junction bases outside the gene matches: 7. The germline V gene has CDR1 LNHDA and CDR2 SQIVND (reference sequence). CDR3 DNA sequence: TGTGCCAGTAGTCGTCGGACAGGGTGGGATACGCAGTATTTT. Amino acid sequence: CASSRRTGWDTQYF.

V is TRBV27 and J is TRBJ1-1; D is unresolved. The CDR3 runs 13 residues. CDR1 MNHEY and CDR2 SMNVEV come from the germline V gene (reference sequence). Trimming removed 7 bases from V and 6 bases from J, with 15 bases in between. The CDR3 DNA sequence: TGTGCCAGCACCTCGACTGATAACCCTGAAGCTTTCTTT. Its protein product is CASTSTDNPEAFF.

CDR3 DNA sequence: TGTGCCAGCAGTAAACTAGCATCTGGGGCCAACGTCCTGACTTTC. This encodes CASSKLASGANVLTF. This sequence joins TRBV6-5 and TRBJ2-6; tentative D call: TRBD2 (6 bases). Per the germline V gene, CDR1 is MNHEY and CDR2 is SVGAGI. The CDR3 is 15 residues long. The V end was cut by 5 bases, the J end by 1 base, with 9 bases between.

This clone was seen only a few times. The rearrangement joins TRBV7-2 to TRBJ2-2; TRBD2 matches 9 bases. This CDR3 is 19 amino acids long. Germline V gene data show CDR1 as SGHTA and CDR2 as FQGNSA. V lost 6 bases and J lost 0; bases outside the gene matches: 14. The CDR3 sequence: CASSSQGGRAKANTGELFF. CDR3 DNA: TGTGCCAGCAGTTCACAGGGCGGGAGGGCTAAAGCGAACACCGGGGAGCTGTTTTTT. The whole variable domain, filled in from reference TRBV7-2 and TRBJ2-2, reads GAGVSQSPSNKVTEKGKDVELRCDPISGHTALYWYRQSLGQGLEFLIYFQGNSAPDKSGLPSDRFSAERTGGSVSTLTIQRTQQEDSAVYLCASSSQGGRAKANTGELFFGEGSRLTVL.

This clone appeared a single time. The gene calls are TRBV12-3 or TRBV12-4 and TRBJ2-3; D ambiguous. The CDR3 has 12 residues. Trimming cost V 2 bases and J 2 bases, with 2 bases left between them. CDR3: CASSLHTDTQYF. CDR3 in DNA: TGTGCCAGCAGTTTACACACAGATACGCAGTATTTT.

The CDR3 DNA reads TGTGCCAGCAGCCGAAGCAGCGGGGCAGGGATTAGCAATCAGCCCCAGCATTTT. This codes for CASSRSSGAGISNQPQHF. V usage is TRBV27 and J usage is TRBJ1-5; maybe TRBD1 (5 bases). V lost 6 bases and J lost 0, with 21 bases in between. Germline assignment: CDR1 MNHEY and CDR2 SMNVEV (reference sequence). There are 18 residues in the CDR3.

This clone was picked up one time. The chain uses TRBV28 and TRBJ2-7; 7 bases match TRBD1. CDR1 is MDHEN, CDR2 SYDVKM, per germline. The CDR3 has 14 amino acids. The trim removed 6 bases at V and 2 bases at J, leaving 7 bases unmatched. The CDR3 reads CASRSGQDPYEQYF. The CDR3 DNA sequence: TGTGCCAGCAGGTCCGGACAGGACCCCTACGAGCAGTACTTC. The full variable domain, completed using reference TRBV28 and TRBJ2-7, is DVKVTQSSRYLVKRTGEKVFLECVQDMDHENMFWYRQDPGLGLRLIYFSYDVKMKEKGDIPEGYSVSREKKERFSLILESASTNQTSMYLCASRSGQDPYEQYFGPGTRLTVT.

The J gene is TRBJ2-1, the V gene TRBV3-1 (or the pseudogene TRBV3-2), with D perhaps TRBD1 (6 bases). Germline CDR1 is LGHDT and CDR2 is YNNKEL (reference sequence). The CDR3 extends over 14 amino acids. Trimming left V 4 bases short and J 6 bases short, with 13 bases between. The CDR3 nucleotides are TGTGCCAGCAGCCCAATCGCAGGGGCCAATGAGCAGTTCTTC. Amino acids: CASSPIAGANEQFF.

With respect to this clone: The same CDR3 is also encoded by other DNA sequences in this sample. The rearrangement uses TRBV5-1 and TRBJ2-3; D may be TRBD2 (5 bases). CDR1 and CDR2 (germline): SGHRS, YFSETQ. There are 11 residues in the CDR3. V was clipped by 3 bases and J by 6 bases, with 5 bases between them. The CDR3 spells CASSSGDTQYF. The CDR3 DNA sequence: TGCGCCAGCAGCTCGGGGGATACGCAGTATTTT.

The chain combines TRBV10-3 with TRBJ1-1; the D is unclear. Germline CDR1 is ENHRY and CDR2 is SYGVKD. The CDR3 is 15 amino acids. Trimming removed 1 base from V and 1 base from J, with 10 bases in between. The CDR3 bases are TGTGCCATCAGTGAGTTTGGGCCAGCGAACACTGAAGCTTTCTTT. It yields the protein CAISEFGPANTEAFF.

V and J are TRBV18 and TRBJ1-2; D is possibly TRBD1 (5 bases). Per germline, CDR1 KGHSH and CDR2 LQKENI. The CDR3 covers 11 residues. The V end was cut by 4 bases, the J end by 7 bases, with 7 bases between. CDR3 sequence (DNA): TGTGCCAGCTCACTTGACAGTGGCTACACCTTC. Translating gives CASSLDSGYTF.

This clone has just a few counts. CDR3 sequence: CASSFLLAGGNEQFF. The CDR3 DNA reads TGTGCCAGCAGTTTTTTACTAGCGGGAGGCAATGAGCAGTTCTTC. The gene calls are TRBV28 and TRBJ2-1, with TRBD2 identical over 12 bases. The V gene's germline CDR1 is MDHEN and CDR2 SYDVKM. The CDR3 is 15 residues long. With V trimmed by 3 bases and J by 6 bases, 3 bases remained unmatched.

The rearrangement joins TRBV10-1 to TRBJ2-3; the D gene is possibly TRBD1 (6 bases). The V gene lost 2 bases and the J gene lost 2 bases, with 11 bases spanning the gap. CDR1 and CDR2 (germline): WNHNN, SYGVQD (reference sequence). This CDR3 contains 15 residues. The CDR3 DNA sequence: TGCGCCAGCAGTGAGGACAGGTCATTCACAGATACGCAGTATTTT. Translation gives CASSEDRSFTDTQYF.

This rearrangement joins TRBV28 to TRBJ2-5; D is possibly TRBD1 (6 bases). Germline V lookup: CDR1 MDHEN, CDR2 SYDVKM. V was trimmed by 6 bases and J by 1 base, leaving 12 bases between them. CDR3 size: 14 residues. CDR3: CASSSPDSQETQYF. The DNA of the CDR3 is TGTGCCAGCAGCTCCCCGGACAGCCAAGAGACCCAGTACTTC.

This clone has just a few counts. J is TRBJ1-5 and V is TRBV18; D is undetermined. The CDR3 has 15 amino acids. With 0 bases removed from V and 2 bases from J, the gap between germline ends came to 8 bases. CDR1 is KGHSH, CDR2 LQKENI, per germline. CDR3 in DNA: TGTGCCAGCTCACCACCGGCGGGAGGCAATCAGCCCCAGCATTTT. This codes for CASSPPAGGNQPQHF.

The chain is built from TRBV27 and TRBJ2-7, with 9 bases fitting TRBD1. This CDR3 has 12 amino acids. Per germline, CDR1 MNHEY and CDR2 SMNVEV (reference sequence). V dropped 5 bases and J dropped 6; count of bases not matched to a gene: 2. In DNA, the CDR3 is TGTGCCAGCAGTGCGACAGGGGGCGAGCAGTACTTC. Translation: CASSATGGEQYF.

The V and J genes are TRBV19 and TRBJ2-7, with D possibly matching TRBD1 (6 bases). V gave up 4 bases and J gave up 0 bases, with 13 bases separating them. CDR3 length: 15 amino acids. The germline V gene encodes CDR1 LNHDA and CDR2 SQIVND (reference sequence). CDR3 coding DNA: TGTGCCAGTAGTACCGGGACACTGAGCTCCTACGAGCAGTACTTC. Residues: CASSTGTLSSYEQYF.

This chain links TRBV6-5 with TRBJ2-5; 8 bases fit TRBD1. J was trimmed by 3 bases and V by 6 bases; bases with no gene match: 6. Germline V CDR1 and CDR2: MNHEY, SVGAGI. The CDR3 has 14 amino acids. The CDR3 protein is CASRGIQGEETQYF. As DNA, the CDR3 is TGTGCCAGCAGGGGGATACAGGGGGAAGAGACCCAGTACTTC.

The chain is built from TRBV2 and TRBJ2-2, with D possibly TRBD2 on 5 matching bases. Germline-derived CDR1 and CDR2 are SNHLY and FYNNEI. There are 14 residues in the CDR3. The V gene lost 6 bases and the J gene lost 6 bases, with 14 bases spanning the gap. The CDR3 DNA follows: TGTGCCAGCAGACCTGACGGGAAGGCCGGGGAGCTGTTTTTT. Protein sequence: CASRPDGKAGELFF.